A selection of T cell receptor beta chains follows, all from one sample in a study of CD8 T cells in ankylosing spondylitis. TCRdb itself ran the 5' RACE reads through MiXCR, one entry per CDR3 protein. The data contain fewer than 450,000 distinct CDR3 sequences, about a sixth of them singletons. Material: blood, either unsorted or a sorted T cell fraction (not recorded which). All receptors derive from a male donor with ankylosing spondylitis. Both conserved end residues are part of each CDR3. Each record gives: CDR3 protein, CDR3 DNA, D gene, clone size, V gene, J gene. The D gene is left open where the match is weak. A row's size may be missing; if present it is once, few, many or a size class.

CSARIISVSYEQYF,TGCAGTGCTAGGATCATTAGCGTGTCCTACGAGCAGTACTTC,.,.,TRBV20-1,TRBJ2-7
CSVERGSTDTQYF,TGCAGCGTTGAACGAGGGAGCACAGATACGCAGTATTTT,.,few,TRBV29-1,TRBJ2-3
CASSYSISPYEQYF,TGTGCCAGCAGTTACTCGATTTCCCCCTACGAGCAGTACTTC,.,few,TRBV6-5,TRBJ2-7
CASTGQGVGYGYTF,TGTGCCAGCACCGGACAGGGAGTGGGGTATGGCTACACCTTC,TRBD1,few,TRBV28,TRBJ1-2
CASSLGSSSGNTIYF,TGCGCCAGCAGCTTGGGATCAAGCTCTGGAAACACCATATATTTT,.,.,TRBV5-1,TRBJ1-3
CAWSLFSGTDTQYF,TGTGCCTGGAGTTTGTTTAGCGGGACAGATACGCAGTATTTT,TRBD2,.,TRBV30,TRBJ2-3
CASSQSGGVDTQYF,TGTGCCAGCAGCCAGTCTGGCGGGGTAGATACGCAGTATTTT,.,.,TRBV3-1,TRBJ2-3
CASSPGGVNTEAFF,TGTGCCAGCAGCCCCGGTGGGGTGAACACTGAAGCTTTCTTT,.,many,TRBV12-3/TRBV12-4,TRBJ1-1
CASSKGQEPYGYTF,TGCGCCAGCAGCAAAGGACAGGAACCCTATGGCTACACCTTC,TRBD1,few,TRBV5-1,TRBJ1-2
CASSPPSQEETQYF,TGTGCCAGCTCACCACCCAGTCAGGAAGAGACCCAGTACTTC,.,.,TRBV18,TRBJ2-5
CASRPRDFSYNEQFF,TGTGCCAGCAGACCTAGGGATTTCTCCTACAATGAGCAGTTCTTC,.,few,TRBV28,TRBJ2-1
CASSLGTGDQPQHF,TGTGCCAGCAGTTTAGGAACAGGGGATCAGCCCCAGCATTTT,TRBD1,many,TRBV12-3/TRBV12-4,TRBJ1-5
CASSSSQGGQETQYF,TGTGCTAGCAGCTCGTCCCAGGGGGGTCAAGAGACCCAGTACTTC,.,.,TRBV7-7,TRBJ2-5
CASSEYGPGYGYTF,TGTGCCAGCAGTGAATACGGGCCAGGTTATGGCTACACCTTC,.,.,TRBV25-1,TRBJ1-2
CASSLDREGYTF,TGCGCCAGCAGCTTGGACAGGGAAGGCTACACCTTC,.,few,TRBV5-1,TRBJ1-2
CASSSASGSNQPQHF,TGTGCCAGCAGCTCGGCCTCGGGTAGCAATCAGCCCCAGCATTTT,.,.,TRBV6-2/TRBV6-3,TRBJ1-5
CASSERREPHF,TGTGCCAGCAGTGAAAGGAGAGAGCCGCATTTT,.,.,TRBV6-1,TRBJ1-5
CATSSLVGELFF,TGTGCCACCAGCTCGCTTGTCGGGGAGCTGTTTTTT,.,.,TRBV15,TRBJ2-2
CASSTVGQGNTGELFF,TGCGCCAGCAGCACGGTGGGACAGGGCAACACCGGGGAGCTGTTTTTT,TRBD1,few,TRBV5-1,TRBJ2-2
CSAGTATSNQPQHF,TGCAGTGCTGGGACAGCGACTAGCAATCAGCCCCAGCATTTT,TRBD1,.,TRBV20-1,TRBJ1-5
CASSILAGGGETQYF,TGTGCCAGCAGCATACTAGCGGGGGGGGGAGAGACCCAGTACTTC,TRBD2,few,TRBV5-6,TRBJ2-5
CASRPRGPMNTEAFF,TGTGCCAGCAGACCCAGGGGGCCTATGAACACTGAAGCTTTCTTT,TRBD1,.,TRBV5-5,TRBJ1-1
CSARDGTRLEQYF,TGCAGTGCTAGAGATGGGACTAGGCTAGAGCAGTACTTC,TRBD2,few,TRBV20-1,TRBJ2-7
CASSSLAAGELFF,TGTGCCAGCAGCTCGCTAGCGGCGGGGGAGCTGTTTTTT,TRBD2,few,TRBV7-2,TRBJ2-2
CASSQGARNSPLHF,TGTGCCAGCAGTCAGGGGGCTCGGAATTCACCCCTCCACTTT,TRBD1,.,TRBV6-1,TRBJ1-6
CASSPPGTSRPYF,TGTGCCAGCAGTCCTCCTGGAACCTCAAGGCCGTATTTT,.,few,TRBV7-9,TRBJ2-3
CASGGSVPYEQYF,TGTGCCTCCGGCGGGAGTGTCCCCTACGAGCAGTACTTC,TRBD2,.,TRBV28,TRBJ2-7
CASSNDRTYEQYF,TGTGCCAGCAGCAACGACAGGACTTACGAGCAGTACTTC,.,few,TRBV5-6,TRBJ2-7
CASTREGNRSEKLFF,TGTGCCAGCACTCGCGAGGGAAACCGTAGTGAAAAACTGTTTTTT,.,.,TRBV6-1,TRBJ1-4